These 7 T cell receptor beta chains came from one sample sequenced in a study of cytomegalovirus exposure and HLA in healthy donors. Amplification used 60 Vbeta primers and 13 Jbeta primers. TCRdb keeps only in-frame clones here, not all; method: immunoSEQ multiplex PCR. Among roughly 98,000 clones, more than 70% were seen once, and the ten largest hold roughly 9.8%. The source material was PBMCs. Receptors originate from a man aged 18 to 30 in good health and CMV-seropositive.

The CDR3 DNA reads as TGTGCCAGCAGCGAAGGGGGGGGTCAGGAAAAACTGTTTTTT. Translation gives CASSEGGGQEKLFF. This rearrangement joins TRBV7-9 to TRBJ1-4; tentatively, D is TRBD1 (6 bases). Germline CDR1 and CDR2: SEHNR and FQNEAQ (reference sequence). The CDR3 extends over 14 amino acids. Between the trimmed V and J ends, which lost 5 bases and 8 bases, there was a span of 15 bases.

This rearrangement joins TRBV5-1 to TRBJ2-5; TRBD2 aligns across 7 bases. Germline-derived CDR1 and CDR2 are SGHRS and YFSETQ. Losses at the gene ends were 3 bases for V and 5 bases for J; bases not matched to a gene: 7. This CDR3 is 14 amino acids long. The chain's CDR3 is CASSYQSGVETQYF. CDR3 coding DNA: TGCGCCAGCAGCTACCAGAGCGGGGTGGAGACCCAGTACTTC. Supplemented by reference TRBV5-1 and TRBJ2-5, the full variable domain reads KAGVTQTPRYLIKTRGQQVTLSCSPISGHRSVSWYQQTPGQGLQFLFEYFSETQRNKGNFPGRFSGRQFSNSRSEMNVSTLELGDSALYLCASSYQSGVETQYFGPGTRLLVL.

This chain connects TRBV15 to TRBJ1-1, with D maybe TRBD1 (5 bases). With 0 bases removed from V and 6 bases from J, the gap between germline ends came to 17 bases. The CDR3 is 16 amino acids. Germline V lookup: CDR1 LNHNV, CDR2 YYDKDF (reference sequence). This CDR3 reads CATSRDGGGRLSEAFF. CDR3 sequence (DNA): TGTGCCACCAGCAGAGATGGGGGAGGGAGACTGTCTGAAGCTTTCTTT.

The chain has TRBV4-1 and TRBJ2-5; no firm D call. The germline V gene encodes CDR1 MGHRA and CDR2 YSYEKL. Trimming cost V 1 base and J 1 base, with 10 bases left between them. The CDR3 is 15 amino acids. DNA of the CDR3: TGCGCCAGCAGCCAAGGGAGTCCGGCCCAAGAGACCCAGTACTTC. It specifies CASSQGSPAQETQYF.

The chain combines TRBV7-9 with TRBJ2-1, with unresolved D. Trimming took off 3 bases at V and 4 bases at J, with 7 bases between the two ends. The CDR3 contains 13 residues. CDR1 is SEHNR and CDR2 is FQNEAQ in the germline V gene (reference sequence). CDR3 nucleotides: TGTGCCAGCAGCTTGAACTCGTACAATGAGCAGTTCTTC. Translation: CASSLNSYNEQFF.

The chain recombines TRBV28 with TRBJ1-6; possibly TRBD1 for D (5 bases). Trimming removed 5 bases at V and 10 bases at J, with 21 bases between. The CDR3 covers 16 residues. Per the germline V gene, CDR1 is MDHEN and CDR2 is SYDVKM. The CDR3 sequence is CASSPPGVRGESPLHF. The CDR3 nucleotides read TGTGCCAGCAGTCCACCCGGGGTCCGGGGGGAGTCACCCCTCCACTTT.

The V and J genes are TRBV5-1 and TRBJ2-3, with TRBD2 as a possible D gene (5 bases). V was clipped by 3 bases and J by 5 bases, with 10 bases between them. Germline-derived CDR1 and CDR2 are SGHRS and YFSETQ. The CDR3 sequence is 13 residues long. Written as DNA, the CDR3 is TGCGCCAGCAGCTCGGGATTCGGAGATACGCAGTATTTT. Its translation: CASSSGFGDTQYF.